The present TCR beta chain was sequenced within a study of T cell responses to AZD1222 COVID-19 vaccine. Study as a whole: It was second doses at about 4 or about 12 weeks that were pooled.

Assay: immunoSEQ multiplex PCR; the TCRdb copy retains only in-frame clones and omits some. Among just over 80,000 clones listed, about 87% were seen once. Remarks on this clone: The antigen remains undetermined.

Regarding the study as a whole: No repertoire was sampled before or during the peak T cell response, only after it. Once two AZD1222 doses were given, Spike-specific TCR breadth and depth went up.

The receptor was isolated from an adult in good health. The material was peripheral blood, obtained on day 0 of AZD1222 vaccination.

CDR3 nucleotides: TGTGCCTGGAGTGGACAGAGTAACACTGAAGCTTTCTTT. Translating gives CAWSGQSNTEAFF. This chain uses TRBV30 with TRBJ1-1; D might be TRBD1 (5 bases). Germline V lookup: CDR1 GTSNPN, CDR2 SVGIG (reference sequence). The CDR3 length is 13 residues. V shed 1 base and J shed 2 bases, with 8 bases lying between them.